This T cell receptor beta chain derives from a study of shared clonotypes between healthy human individuals. Naive CD8 cells lacked CD45RO and underwent positive selection for CCR7, leaving out terminally differentiated effector memory CD45RA+ cells. The donors were all Caucasian adults (living in Nashville, Tennessee). Sequenced by immunoSEQ multiplex PCR; TCRdb stores in-frame clones only, minus some. Of nearly 2 million clones detected, 85% to 95% appear once; the ten largest clones hold around 1.2%. Germline V gene data show CDR1 as SGHDT and CDR2 as YYEEEE. Germline trimming cut 3 bases from V and 8 bases from J; bases unmatched to any gene: 3. The CDR3 length is 13 residues. Study conclusions and caveats: What rarefaction showed was incomplete sorted-subset sequencing despite large depth.

This clone was observed once. What it binds is unknown. This chain joins TRBV5-6 and TRBJ1-2; TRBD1 agrees at 11 bases. The specimen was naive CD8+ T cells sorted from blood. This clonotype was obtained from a man between 18 and 29 years old in good health. Here the CDR3 DNA reads TGTGCCAGCAGCTGGGGGACAGGGGGAGGCTACACCTTC. It codes for CASSWGTGGGYTF. Looking up the rest from reference TRBV5-6 and TRBJ1-2 gives the full variable domain: DAGVTQSPTHLIKTRGQQVTLRCSPKSGHDTVSWYQQALGQGPQFIFQYYEEEERQRGNFPDRFSGHQFPNYSSELNVNALLLGDSALYLCASSWGTGGGYTFGSGTRLTVV.